The next 5 T cell receptor beta chains were all read from a single sample in a study of blood T cells in healthy people across ages. Using a J-beta primer mix together with a sample-barcoded 5' primer, a second PCR was run for about 6 to 11 cycles. One entry per CDR3 protein results from TCRdb running MiXCR on the 5' RACE reads. The data show about 640,000 distinct CDR3 sequences, with approximately 59% seen just once and 30% to 45% held by the top ten. The sequenced material came from blood. The receptor source for this set is a man aged 55 to 70 in good health.

This clonotype was recorded at least ten times. The chain recombines TRBV20-1 with TRBJ1-6, with a possible D match to TRBD1 (5 bases). V was pared by 3 bases and J by 2 bases, with 14 bases between. The CDR3 runs to 16 residues. CDR1 and CDR2 from the germline V gene are DFQATT and SNEGSKA (reference sequence). The CDR3 DNA reads as TGCAGTGCTAGGGATAGGGGAAGTACCTATAATTCACCCCTCCACTTT. As protein: CSARDRGSTYNSPLHF.

This clonotype was counted between two and nine times. The genes are TRBV15 and TRBJ2-6; D unclear. In germline, CDR1 is LNHNV, CDR2 YYDKDF (reference sequence). This CDR3 comprises 14 residues. Trimming pared 5 bases from V and 4 bases from J, leaving 9 bases between. The CDR3 sequence is CATSPFGGANVLTF. The CDR3 DNA reads TGTGCCACCAGCCCCTTTGGAGGGGCCAACGTCCTGACTTTC. The full variable domain, completed using reference TRBV15 and TRBJ2-6, is DAMVIQNPRYQVTQFGKPVTLSCSQTLNHNVMYWYQQKSSQAPKLLFHYYDKDFNNEADTPDNFQSRRPNTSFCFLDIRSPGLGDTAMYLCATSPFGGANVLTFGAGSRLTVL.

This rearrangement joins TRBV27 to TRBJ2-3, with TRBD1 identical over 7 bases. Germline V lookup: CDR1 MNHEY, CDR2 SMNVEV (reference sequence). V gave up 3 bases and J gave up 5 bases; unmatched junction bases: 8. The CDR3 has 15 residues. The CDR3 here is CASSFKGAGGDTQYF. CDR3 in DNA: TGTGCCAGCAGTTTTAAGGGCGCAGGGGGAGATACGCAGTATTTT.

CDR3 loop: CASSWDRGANYGYTF. The CDR3 DNA reads TGCGCCAGCAGCTGGGACCGGGGCGCCAACTATGGCTACACCTTC. V and J are TRBV5-1 and TRBJ1-2; the D gene is possibly TRBD1 (5 bases). Germline-derived CDR1 and CDR2 are SGHRS and YFSETQ. V lost 3 bases to trimming and J lost 2 bases, with 14 bases between them. The CDR3 sequence is 15 residues long.

This sequence joins TRBV5-1 and TRBJ2-1, with D unresolved. V was clipped by 0 bases and J by 3 bases, with 10 bases between them. The CDR3 consists of 15 residues. CDR1 is SGHRS, CDR2 YFSETQ, per germline. CDR3 sequence (DNA): TGCGCCAGCAGCTTGGGGGTGGTGGGCTACAATGAGCAGTTCTTC. It translates to CASSLGVVGYNEQFF.